This record looks at one TCR beta chain sequence and its context. Antigen specificity is unknown. The sample is drawn from a study of graft-versus-host responses after intestinal transplantation. Study in general: Isolated intestinal, liver-intestinal, or multivisceral transplants were what recipients had. Anti-thymocyte globulin served as induction for all recipients, who then took tacrolimus and steroids for about three years. Study outcomes and limitations: Peak circulating GvH clone levels tracked with early post-transplant HvG declines. GvH clones occurred in recipient marrow; some first appeared in ileum or blood.

Between the trimmed V and J ends, which lost 1 base and 5 bases, there was a span of 11 bases. CDR3 size: 14 residues. The germline CDR1 and CDR2 sequences are LNHDA and SQIVND (reference sequence). This table comes from immunoSEQ multiplex PCR, and its TCRdb copy is limited to in-frame clones, with some not included. The sample has more than 85,000 clones, 93% seen once; the top ten hold 0.4% to 0.55%. This TCR came from a human donor who received an intestinal transplant. Sample: unstimulated CD8+ T cells sorted from spleen or lymph node cells, taken before intestinal transplant. This rearrangement joins TRBV19 to TRBJ1-1; D not resolved. The CDR3 loop reads CASSIGSHPTEAFF. CDR3 DNA sequence: TGTGCCAGTAGTATAGGGTCACACCCGACTGAAGCTTTCTTT. Full variable domain (rest looked up from reference TRBV19 and TRBJ1-1): DGGITQSPKYLFRKEGQNVTLSCEQNLNHDAMYWYRQDPGQGLRLIYYSQIVNDFQKGDIAEGYSVSREKKESFPLTVTSAQKNPTAFYLCASSIGSHPTEAFFGQGTRLTVV.